The sequence of this T cell receptor beta chain was determined in a study of blood T cells in healthy people across ages. This clonotype showed up just a few times. The germline V gene encodes CDR1 LGHNA and CDR2 YNFKEQ. V was pared by 0 bases and J by 3 bases, with 8 bases between. The CDR3 totals 14 residues. Staff drew around 10 milliliters of peripheral blood from each donor. Per sample, a minimum of 6 million PBMCs were isolated. Primed by a sample-barcoded 5' primer and a J-beta primer mix, a second PCR proceeded for about 7 to 11 cycles. There were at least 3 million CDR3-containing paired-end reads obtained from each sample. From the 5' RACE reads, TCRdb called clonotypes with MiXCR, one entry per CDR3 protein. Altogether over 300,000 distinct CDR3 sequences are present, 52% being singletons, with the ten largest covering around 53%.

Material: blood. This receptor was obtained from a man between 60 and 75 years old in good health. This chain connects TRBV4-2 to TRBJ2-5; D might be TRBD1 (5 bases). CDR3 sequence: CASSQEAGKETQYF. The CDR3 nucleotides read TGTGCCAGCAGCCAAGAAGCAGGGAAAGAGACCCAGTACTTC.